The clone carrying this T cell receptor beta chain occurred a few times. Its antigen is not identified. The data stem from a study of T cell repertoires in cytomegalovirus infection. In the study overall: Selection of CMV epitopes for the study included recently identified HLA-C-restricted and well-studied HLA-B-restricted ones. From public TCR beta signatures came an indication of both CMV infection and matching HLA type.

A single record per CDR3 protein comes from TCRdb applying MiXCR to the reads. Altogether hundreds of thousands of distinct CDR3 sequences are present, 25% to 35% being singletons, with the ten largest covering around 20%. The CDR3 contains 13 residues. J was trimmed by 7 bases and V by 6 bases; bases with no gene match: 8. The receptor was isolated from a human donor in good health (CMV status not recorded). Some clones in this sample may be carry-over from other donors' samples. The material sequenced was cultured PBMCs, taken from culture after CMV antigen stimulation. V and J are TRBV12-3 or TRBV12-4 and TRBJ1-2; 7 bases align to TRBD1. CDR3 amino acids: CASSKTGHGGYTF. DNA of the CDR3: TGTGCCAGCAGCAAGACAGGGCATGGTGGCTACACCTTC.